The rows below give T cell receptor beta chains drawn from one sample of a study of T-cell reconstitution after alpha-beta-depleted transplantation in children. Via MiXCR, TCRdb re-called the PCR reads, giving one row per CDR3 protein. Here the sample spans roughly 500,000 distinct CDR3 sequences, 15% to 20% being singletons. The source material was PBMCs from the stem cell graft donor, sampled from the stem cell graft. All receptors derive from a human donor who donated a stem cell graft to a child with acute lymphoblastic leukemia. CDR3s include the opening cysteine and the closing phenylalanine or tryptophan. D genes are given only for firm matches.

d_gene | j_gene | v_gene | CDR3aa
. | TRBJ1-2 | TRBV4-1 | CASSDRGGYTF
. | TRBJ1-2 | TRBV3-1 | CASSWYGYTF
. | TRBJ2-5 | TRBV6-5 | CASSYSNEGRGHETQYF
TRBD1 | TRBJ2-7 | TRBV12-3/TRBV12-4 | CASGRTGVHEQYF
. | TRBJ2-4 | TRBV7-9 | CASSFVPGTHQTVQYF
. | TRBJ1-4 | TRBV9 | CASSEYTGTVNEKLFF
. | TRBJ2-7 | TRBV20-1 | CSARAQLNSYEQYF
TRBD1 | TRBJ1-3 | TRBV11-2 | CASSFGTGPGNTIYF
TRBD2 | TRBJ2-5 | TRBV4-1 | CASSQVSGGNQETQYF
. | TRBJ2-5 | TRBV12-5 | CASGSAKEVQETQYF
. | TRBJ2-2 | TRBV9 | CASTRGEVSTGELFF
TRBD1 | TRBJ1-2 | TRBV7-9 | CASSSRQGVLDYGYTF
. | TRBJ1-5 | TRBV5-1 | CASSYGSGSNQPQHF
. | TRBJ1-1 | TRBV7-8 | CASSQLGGQNEAFF
TRBD2 | TRBJ2-3 | TRBV28 | CASMGLAGTDTQYF